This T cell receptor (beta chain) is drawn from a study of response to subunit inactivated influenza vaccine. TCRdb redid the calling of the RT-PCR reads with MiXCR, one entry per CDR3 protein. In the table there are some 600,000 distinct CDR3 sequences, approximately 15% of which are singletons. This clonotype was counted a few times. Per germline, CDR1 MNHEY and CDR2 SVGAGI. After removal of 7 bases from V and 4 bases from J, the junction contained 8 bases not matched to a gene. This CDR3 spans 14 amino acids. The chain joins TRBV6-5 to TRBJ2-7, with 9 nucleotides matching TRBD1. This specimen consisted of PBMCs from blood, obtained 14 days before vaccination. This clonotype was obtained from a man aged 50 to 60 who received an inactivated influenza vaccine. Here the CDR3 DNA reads TGTGCCAGCATTACCGGGACAGGGCTTTACGAGCAGTACTTC. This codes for CASITGTGLYEQYF.